This TCR beta chain was found in a study of cytomegalovirus exposure and HLA in healthy donors. The PCR employed 60 Vbeta primers together with 13 Jbeta primers. This table comes from immunoSEQ multiplex PCR, and its TCRdb copy is limited to in-frame clones, with some not included. The sample records 110,000 to 150,000 clones, roughly 10% being singletons. This clone was seen a handful of times. The germline V gene has CDR1 SGHAT and CDR2 FQNNGV. The CDR3 totals 14 residues. Germline trimming cut 4 bases from V and 4 bases from J; bases unmatched to any gene: 5. This rearrangement joins TRBV11-2 to TRBJ1-2, with 8 bases lining up with TRBD1. This TCR derives from a man between 50 and 59 years old in good health and CMV-seronegative. The sample was PBMCs. CDR3 in amino acids: CASSSAGGVYGYTF. As DNA, the CDR3 is TGTGCCAGCAGCTCGGCAGGGGGCGTCTATGGCTACACCTTC.